This T cell receptor (beta chain) was observed in a study of cytomegalovirus exposure and HLA in healthy donors. About the research overall: Clustering assigned roughly 81% of the roughly 380 genotyped donors to the Caucasian-associated ancestry cluster.

CDR3 length: 14 amino acids. The junction had 4 bases not matched to a gene; V was cut back by 9 bases and J by 4 bases. CDR1 and CDR2 from the germline V gene are MNHEY and SVGAGI. The PCR used 60 Vbeta and 13 Jbeta primers. The table came from immunoSEQ multiplex PCR; TCRdb's copy has only in-frame clones and leaves some out. This sample has 57,000 or so clones; about 73% occur once, and the top ten carry roughly 21%. V usage is TRBV6-5 and J usage is TRBJ1-5, with TRBD1 identical over 12 bases. The receptor was derived from a woman in her sixties in good health and CMV-seropositive. Sequencing input: PBMCs. CDR3 DNA sequence: TGTGCCAGTGGGACAGGGGGCGTTAATCAGCCCCAGCATTTT. Its protein is CASGTGGVNQPQHF.